In its sample, the clone carrying this T cell receptor beta chain was seen a few times. Germline V lookup: CDR1 DFQATT, CDR2 SNEGSKA (reference sequence). V lost 5 bases and J lost 2, with 15 bases in between. CDR3 length equals 14 residues. One entry per CDR3 protein results from TCRdb running MiXCR on the RT-PCR reads. This table has more than 600,000 distinct CDR3 sequences, about 14% appearing once. The V gene is TRBV20-1, the J gene TRBJ1-2; the D gene is possibly TRBD1 (5 bases). Sequencing was performed on memory CD4+ T cells from blood. The clonotype originates from a female donor in good health, serving as a healthy control. The CDR3 loop reads CSAPGTAKNYGYTF. In DNA, the CDR3 is TGCAGTGCTCCCGGGACCGCGAAGAACTATGGCTACACCTTC.